This entry lists 5 T cell receptor beta chains sequenced from one sample in a study of T cell repertoires in cytomegalovirus infection. TCRdb analysed the reads with MiXCR anew, one entry per CDR3 protein. The profile shows about 400,000 distinct CDR3 sequences, around a sixth of them singletons. Sequencing was performed on PBMCs. Receptor source: a human donor in good health (CMV status not recorded). Some clones in this sample may be carry-over from other donors' samples.

The rearrangement links TRBV28 to TRBJ1-5; no clear D gene. CDR1 is MDHEN and CDR2 is SYDVKM in the germline V gene. The CDR3 length is 15 residues. The ends were cut back, 5 bases at V and 2 bases at J, with 13 bases in the middle. CDR3 DNA sequence: TGTGCCAGCAGTAACGGTGTAATGGGCAATCAGCCCCAGCATTTT. Residues: CASSNGVMGNQPQHF.

The rearrangement uses TRBV10-3 and TRBJ2-7; 9 bases agree with TRBD1. Germline-derived CDR1 and CDR2 are ENHRY and SYGVKD. This CDR3 contains 14 residues. J lost 2 bases, V lost 6 bases, and 5 bases had no gene match. The CDR3 bases are TGTGCCATCAGACGGGACAGGGCGGCCTACGAGCAGTACTTC. This gives the protein CAIRRDRAAYEQYF.

This clonotype was seen repeatedly, ten times or more. This chain connects TRBV7-6 to TRBJ2-7, with TRBD2 identical over 11 bases. V lost 4 bases and J lost 7; bases outside the gene matches: 6. The CDR3 covers 14 residues. Germline loops: CDR1 SGHVS, CDR2 FNYEAQ. The chain's CDR3 is CASSSGLADREQYF. Here the CDR3 DNA reads TGTGCCAGCAGCTCGGGACTAGCGGATCGTGAGCAGTACTTC. Filled out from reference TRBV7-6 and TRBJ2-7, the complete variable domain reads GAGVSQSPRYKVTKRGQDVALRCDPISGHVSLYWYRQALGQGPEFLTYFNYEAQQDKSGLPNDRFSAERPEGSISTLTIQRTEQRDSAMYRCASSSGLADREQYFGPGTRLTVT.

There are many counts of this clonotype. The J gene is TRBJ2-1, the V gene TRBV10-3; the match to TRBD2 covers 10 bases. Unmatched junction bases numbered 6, after V lost 2 bases and J lost 8 bases. This CDR3 is built from 15 residues. Germline loops: CDR1 ENHRY, CDR2 SYGVKD. The CDR3 bases are TGTGCCATCAGTGAGAACCGGGGGACTAGCGATGAGCAGTTCTTC. Its protein is CAISENRGTSDEQFF.

This clonotype was seen many times. The V call is TRBV6-2 or TRBV6-3, the J call TRBJ2-3, with TRBD2 identical over 10 bases. V lost 2 bases and J lost 2; bases outside the gene matches: 7. CDR1 and CDR2 (germline): MNHEY, SVGEGT. The CDR3 loop spans 17 amino acids. For the CDR3, the DNA is TGTGCCAGCAGTTACGGGTCTAGCGGGAGCTCCACAGATACGCAGTATTTT. It encodes CASSYGSSGSSTDTQYF.